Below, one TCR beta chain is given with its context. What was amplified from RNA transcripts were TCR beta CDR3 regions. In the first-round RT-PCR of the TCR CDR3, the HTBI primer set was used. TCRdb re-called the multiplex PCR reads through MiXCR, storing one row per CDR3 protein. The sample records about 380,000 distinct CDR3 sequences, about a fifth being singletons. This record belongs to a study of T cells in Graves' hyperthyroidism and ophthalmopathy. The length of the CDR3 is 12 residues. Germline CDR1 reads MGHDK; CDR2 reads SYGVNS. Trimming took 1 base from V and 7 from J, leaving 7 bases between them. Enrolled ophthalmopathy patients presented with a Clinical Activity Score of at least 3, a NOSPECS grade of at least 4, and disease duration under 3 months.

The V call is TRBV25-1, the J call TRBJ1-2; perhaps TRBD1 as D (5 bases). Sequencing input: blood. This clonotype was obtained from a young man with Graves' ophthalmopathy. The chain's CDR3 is CASSESGFGYTF. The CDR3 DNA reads TGTGCCAGCAGTGAATCAGGGTTTGGCTACACCTTC.